Each of the 9 T cell receptor beta chains below was sequenced from the same sample in a study of CD8 T cells in ankylosing spondylitis. TCRdb redid the calling of the 5' RACE reads with MiXCR, one entry per CDR3 protein. This table has about 160,000 distinct CDR3 sequences, roughly 18% appearing once. Material for sequencing was blood, either unsorted or a sorted T cell fraction (not recorded which). The receptor set was obtained from a male donor with ankylosing spondylitis or in good health (not recorded which).

The rearrangement links TRBV9 to TRBJ1-5, with D possibly TRBD1 on 5 matching bases. Trimming pared 3 bases from V and 4 bases from J, leaving 14 bases between. The CDR3 runs 15 residues. Germline V gene sequence: CDR1 SGDLS, CDR2 YYNGEE. As DNA, the CDR3 is TGTGCCAGCAGCGCTGGAGGGGTCGGGAATCAGCCCCAGCATTTT. Protein: CASSAGGVGNQPQHF.

This clonotype occurred a few times. V and J are TRBV7-3 and TRBJ2-2, with 10 bases that match TRBD2. The CDR3 is 17 residues long. Trimming removed 1 base from V and 3 bases from J; junction bases left unmatched: 5. Per the germline V gene, CDR1 is SGHTA and CDR2 is FQGTGA. The CDR3, as DNA: TGTGCCAGCAGCTTAAGTCGTCTAGCGGGAGACACCGGGGAGCTGTTTTTT. The encoded protein is CASSLSRLAGDTGELFF.

A few counts support this clonotype. The rearrangement joins TRBV6-1 to TRBJ1-5, with 9 bases matching TRBD1. V was clipped by 5 bases and J by 5 bases; unmatched bases: 4. The CDR3 is 14 amino acids. Per the germline V gene, CDR1 is MNHNS and CDR2 is SASEGT. This CDR3 is CASSTTGGYQPQHF. In DNA form, the CDR3 reads TGTGCCAGCAGTACCACAGGGGGCTATCAGCCCCAGCATTTT.

There are a few counts of this clonotype. The genes are TRBV9 and TRBJ2-2; D unclear. CDR3 length: 12 amino acids. CDR1 is SGDLS, CDR2 YYNGEE, per germline. Trimming stripped 0 bases from V and 5 bases from J, with 2 bases between. The CDR3, as DNA: TGTGCCAGCAGCGTAGGAACCGGGGAGCTGTTTTTT. Translation: CASSVGTGELFF.

The J gene is TRBJ2-2, the V gene TRBV7-8; D is unresolved. Germline V gene sequence: CDR1 SGHVS, CDR2 FQNEAQ. The V end lost 2 bases, the J end lost 7 bases, and 8 bases lay between the germline ends. The CDR3 runs to 13 residues. This CDR3 is CASSLPVGGELFF. The CDR3 nucleotides are TGTGCCAGCAGCTTACCCGTCGGCGGGGAGCTGTTTTTT.

This clonotype was picked up many times. The J gene is TRBJ1-6, the V gene TRBV12-3 or TRBV12-4, with D hard to call. The ends were cut back, 5 bases at V and 14 bases at J, with 10 bases in the middle. The CDR3 has 11 residues. The CDR3 sequence: CASSSVRTLHF. In DNA, the CDR3 is TGTGCCAGCAGTAGCGTCCGGACCCTCCACTTT.

The table lists this clonotype with a few counts. The gene calls are TRBV4-1 and TRBJ1-4; 7 nucleotides match TRBD1. Germline CDR1 MGHRA, CDR2 YSYEKL. The CDR3 length is 17 residues. V dropped 0 bases and J dropped 3; count of bases not matched to a gene: 7. The CDR3 bases are TGCGCCAGCAGCCAAGACAGGGGGGGCCCCCCTAATGAAAAACTGTTTTTT. Protein product: CASSQDRGGPPNEKLFF.

V usage is TRBV6-5 and J usage is TRBJ2-1; possible D gene TRBD2, 6 bases. The V gene lost 4 bases and the J gene lost 9 bases, with 13 bases spanning the gap. CDR3 length: 13 residues. CDR1 is MNHEY, CDR2 SVGAGI, per germline. The CDR3 DNA reads as TGTGCCAGCAGTTCCCTAGCGTTGGGTGAGCAGTTCTTC. This gives the protein CASSSLALGEQFF.

The chain has TRBV25-1 and TRBJ2-5, with unresolved D. CDR3 length: 14 amino acids. Germline lookup yields CDR1 MGHDK and CDR2 SYGVNS. V lost 5 bases and J lost 1, with 11 bases in between. The CDR3 nucleotides read TGTGCCAGCAGTAAGCTGGAATTCCAAGAGACCCAGTACTTC. This sequence encodes CASSKLEFQETQYF.